The 27 T cell receptor beta chains reported below all come from one sample, sequenced in a study of immune evolution from preneoplasia to lung adenocarcinoma. TCRdb keeps only in-frame clones here, not all; method: immunoSEQ multiplex PCR. The sample carries 6,000 to 10,000 clones, 65% to 90% recorded once. The sequencing sample was made of FFPE minimally invasive lung adenocarcinoma tissue. These TCRs come from a person aged 70 to 85 with lung adenocarcinoma.

The gene calls are TRBV18 and TRBJ2-3; D gene uncertain. Germline V gene lookup returns CDR1 KGHSH and CDR2 LQKENI. This CDR3 is built from 12 residues. The ends were cut back, 6 bases at V and 5 bases at J, with 9 bases in the middle. The CDR3 DNA sequence: TGTGCCAGCTCCCCCTGGGGAGATACGCAGTATTTT. This gives the protein CASSPWGDTQYF.

The V call is TRBV6-1, the J call TRBJ2-5; possibly TRBD2 for D (5 bases). CDR3 size: 15 residues. Germline-derived CDR1 and CDR2 are MNHNS and SASEGT. Trimming left V 5 bases short and J 7 bases short, with 20 bases between. In nucleotides, the CDR3 is TGTGCCAGCAGTCCCCAAGACGGGGTCAAGGTGACCCAGTACTTC. Its protein product is CASSPQDGVKVTQYF.

The V gene is TRBV30, the J gene TRBJ1-6; 8 bases are a match to TRBD1. Germline CDR1 and CDR2: GTSNPN and SVGIG (reference sequence). V shed 3 bases and J 5 bases; nucleotides not matched to a gene: 9. This CDR3 is 16 amino acids long. The chain's CDR3 is CAWSLPGGGNNSPLHF. CDR3 coding DNA: TGTGCCTGGAGCCTCCCAGGGGGCGGTAATAATTCACCCCTCCACTTT.

The CDR3 DNA sequence: TGTGCCAGTAGTTCCGGGACAGGGTCTTTTCCCGACGAAGAGACCCAGTACTTC. This sequence encodes CASSSGTGSFPDEETQYF. This chain uses TRBV19 with TRBJ2-5; 9 nucleotides align to TRBD1. In germline, CDR1 is LNHDA, CDR2 SQIVND (reference sequence). The CDR3 has 18 residues. The V segment lost 5 bases and the J segment 3 bases; nucleotides outside the gene matches: 16.

The chain is built from TRBV11-3 and TRBJ2-6; 9 bases fit TRBD1. Germline CDR1 is SGHNT and CDR2 is YENEEA. J gave up 4 bases and V 4 bases, and 5 bases lay outside the gene matches. The CDR3 length is 16 residues. The CDR3 bases are TGTGCCAGCAGCTCAGGACAGGGGAACGGGGCCAACGTCCTGACTTTC. Translating it yields CASSSGQGNGANVLTF.

This clone was recorded once. This sequence joins TRBV11-2 and TRBJ2-2; D gene ambiguous. With 6 bases removed from V and 5 bases from J, the gap between germline ends came to 16 bases. CDR3 length: 15 amino acids. CDR1 is SGHAT, CDR2 FQNNGV, per germline. The CDR3 DNA is TGTGCCAGCAGGGAAGCATACAATCCGACCGGGGAGCTGTTTTTT. Translated, it gives CASREAYNPTGELFF.

The CDR3 nucleotides are TGTGCCAGCTCACCTGGGACTAGCGGGGCGACCGGGGAGCTGTTTTTT. Translation gives CASSPGTSGATGELFF. V and J are TRBV18 and TRBJ2-2; 13 bases line up with TRBD2. V was pared by 3 bases and J by 5 bases, with 3 bases of the junction left unmatched. Germline CDR1 is KGHSH and CDR2 is LQKENI. The CDR3 spans 16 residues.

This sequence joins TRBV2 and TRBJ2-7; tentatively, D is TRBD2 (5 bases). The CDR3 sequence is 14 residues long. Trimming shortened V by 3 bases and J by 2 bases, and 11 bases separated the two germline ends. Per the germline V gene, CDR1 is SNHLY and CDR2 is FYNNEI. DNA for the CDR3: TGTGCCAGCAGTGATTCGGGATTTCCCTACGAGCAGTACTTC. This sequence encodes CASSDSGFPYEQYF.

The rearrangement joins TRBV2 to TRBJ1-2; D might be TRBD1 (5 bases). Trimming stripped 7 bases from V and 1 base from J, with 13 bases between. The CDR3 has 14 residues. CDR1 and CDR2 (germline): SNHLY, FYNNEI. CDR3 in amino acids: CASTRMGVNYGYTF. CDR3 in DNA: TGTGCCAGCACCAGAATGGGGGTTAACTATGGCTACACCTTC. The entire variable domain, with the rest obtained from reference TRBV2 and TRBJ1-2, is as follows: EPEVTQTPSHQVTQMGQEVILRCVPISNHLYFYWYRQILGQKVEFLVSFYNNEISEKSEIFDDQFSVERPDGSNFTLKIRSTKLEDSAMYFCASTRMGVNYGYTFGSGTRLTVV.

The rearrangement links TRBV15 to TRBJ1-1; weak D call: TRBD1 (5 bases). Germline V gene sequence: CDR1 LNHNV, CDR2 YYDKDF (reference sequence). The CDR3 runs to 14 residues. V gave up 2 bases and J gave up 5 bases, with 12 bases separating them. CDR3 nucleotides: TGTGCCACCAGCAGAAGTACAGGTAGGACTGAAGCTTTCTTT. Translated: CATSRSTGRTEAFF. Full variable domain (rest looked up from reference TRBV15 and TRBJ1-1): DAMVIQNPRYQVTQFGKPVTLSCSQTLNHNVMYWYQQKSSQAPKLLFHYYDKDFNNEADTPDNFQSRRPNTSFCFLDIRSPGLGDTAMYLCATSRSTGRTEAFFGQGTRLTVV.

V usage is TRBV7-8 and J usage is TRBJ1-2; 10 bases line up with TRBD1. After removal of 4 bases from V and 1 base from J, the junction contained 6 bases not matched to a gene. Germline lookup yields CDR1 SGHVS and CDR2 FQNEAQ. This CDR3 is built from 16 residues. In nucleotides, the CDR3 is TGTGCCAGCAGCTCTTCGGGACAGGGGATTAACTATGGCTACACCTTC. Translating it yields CASSSSGQGINYGYTF.

Turning to this clone: Additional DNA sequences in this sample encode the identical CDR3. The chain combines TRBV4-1 with TRBJ2-3; no firm D call. V dropped 4 bases and J dropped 0 bases, with 5 bases sitting between them. CDR1 is MGHRA, CDR2 YSYEKL, per germline. The CDR3 consists of 13 residues. CDR3 residues: CASSPPSTDTQYF. The CDR3 DNA reads TGCGCCAGCAGCCCACCTAGCACAGATACGCAGTATTTT.

The chain employs TRBV5-1 and TRBJ2-5, with TRBD2 matching 13 bases. The germline CDR1 and CDR2 sequences are SGHRS and YFSETQ. Germline trimming cut 4 bases from V and 4 bases from J; bases unmatched to any gene: 7. The CDR3 has 16 amino acids. The CDR3 DNA reads TGCGCCAGCAGCCCTAGGACTAGCGGGAGAACAGAGACCCAGTACTTC. It encodes CASSPRTSGRTETQYF.

V and J are TRBV5-1 and TRBJ2-7; D possibly uses TRBD1 or TRBD2 (5 bases each). The germline V and J ends were trimmed by 3 bases and 0 bases, with 10 bases remaining between them. Per germline, CDR1 SGHRS and CDR2 YFSETQ. The CDR3 spans 14 residues. The CDR3 DNA reads TGCGCCAGCAGCTCATGGGGGACCTCCTACGAGCAGTACTTC. It specifies CASSSWGTSYEQYF.

This clone occurred once. This same CDR3 is encoded by further DNA sequences in the sample. This sequence joins TRBV29-1 and TRBJ1-5, with TRBD1 matching over 7 bases. CDR3 length: 13 residues. Germline-derived CDR1 and CDR2 are SQVTM and ANQGSEA. V lost 4 bases, J lost 6 bases, and 6 bases stayed unmatched. CDR3 residues: CSVGQGLSQPQHF. CDR3 bases: TGCAGCGTTGGACAGGGTTTAAGTCAGCCCCAGCATTTT.

V is TRBV15 and J is TRBJ2-1; maybe TRBD1 (6 bases). The CDR3 consists of 17 residues. The germline V and J ends were trimmed by 5 bases and 0 bases, with 17 bases remaining between them. The germline CDR1 and CDR2 sequences are LNHNV and YYDKDF (reference sequence). The CDR3 spells CATSPQGLLTSYNEQFF. The CDR3 coding sequence is TGTGCCACCAGCCCCCAGGGGTTGCTTACCTCCTACAATGAGCAGTTCTTC.

This sequence joins TRBV5-1 and TRBJ1-2; 11 bases map to TRBD1. V lost 0 bases to trimming and J lost 7 bases; unmatched junction nucleotides: 8. This CDR3 is built from 16 residues. The V gene's germline CDR1 is SGHRS and CDR2 YFSETQ. The DNA of the CDR3 is TGCGCCAGCAGCTTGGAAAGGGACAGGGGGAATGGTGGCTACACCTTC. Amino acids: CASSLERDRGNGGYTF.

This clone rates as large. The rearrangement joins TRBV4-1 to TRBJ1-6; D is ambiguous. This CDR3 has 14 amino acids. V was cut by 1 base and J by 8 bases, with 9 bases left in between. Germline V gene lookup returns CDR1 MGHRA and CDR2 YSYEKL. CDR3 in amino acids: CASSQAVGHSPLHF. CDR3 bases: TGCGCCAGCAGCCAAGCCGTTGGACATTCACCCCTCCACTTT.

This clone was seen just once. This chain joins TRBV6-5 and TRBJ1-3; D unresolved. The ends were cut back, 2 bases at V and 0 bases at J, with 5 bases in the middle. The CDR3 runs 14 residues. In germline, CDR1 is MNHEY, CDR2 SVGAGI. This CDR3 reads CASSYGDSGNTIYF. CDR3 in DNA: TGTGCCAGCAGTTACGGGGACTCTGGAAACACCATATATTTT.

The gene calls are TRBV2 and TRBJ1-2; D gene unclear. Germline CDR1 is SNHLY and CDR2 is FYNNEI. This CDR3 comprises 13 residues. The V and J ends lost 1 base and 4 bases respectively, with 7 bases between them. The CDR3 DNA reads as TGTGCCAGCAGTGAAGAAGGCAGCTATGGCTACACCTTC. As protein: CASSEEGSYGYTF. The complete variable domain, with remaining parts taken from reference TRBV2 and TRBJ1-2, reads EPEVTQTPSHQVTQMGQEVILRCVPISNHLYFYWYRQILGQKVEFLVSFYNNEISEKSEIFDDQFSVERPDGSNFTLKIRSTKLEDSAMYFCASSEEGSYGYTFGSGTRLTVV.

The V and J genes are TRBV9 and TRBJ2-5; 10 nucleotides match TRBD2. V trimming: 3 bases; J trimming: 5 bases; junction bases outside the gene matches: 4. Germline CDR1 is SGDLS and CDR2 is YYNGEE. This CDR3 region has 14 residues. The CDR3 bases are TGTGCCAGCAGCGGCAGCGGGGGGGCGGAGACCCAGTACTTC. Its protein is CASSGSGGAETQYF.

The V and J genes are TRBV14 and TRBJ2-7, with 12 bases that match TRBD2. Germline trimming cut 6 bases from V and 1 base from J; bases unmatched to any gene: 4. This CDR3 has 15 amino acids. The germline V gene has CDR1 SGHDN and CDR2 FVKESK. CDR3 in DNA: TGTGCCAGCAGTCCGACTAGCGGGAGTTCCTACGAGCAGTACTTC. Translated, it gives CASSPTSGSSYEQYF.

This clone was seen only a few times. V gene TRBV12-5 combines with J gene TRBJ1-1, with D tentatively TRBD1 (6 bases). The CDR3 has 13 amino acids. Germline CDR1 is LGHNT and CDR2 is FRNRAP. Trimming pared 5 bases from V and 6 bases from J, leaving 13 bases between. CDR3 region: CASGPDSFAEAFF. The CDR3 coding sequence is TGTGCTAGTGGTCCGGACAGTTTTGCTGAAGCTTTCTTT.

The chain recombines TRBV6-1 with TRBJ1-6; D gene unclear. The germline V gene encodes CDR1 MNHNS and CDR2 SASEGT. V gave up 8 bases and J gave up 4 bases, with 12 bases separating them. The CDR3 sequence is 14 residues long. This CDR3 is CASGVQLYNSPLHF. The CDR3 DNA sequence: TGTGCCAGCGGCGTGCAGTTATATAATTCACCCCTCCACTTT.

This clone has a handful of counts. This chain connects TRBV18 to TRBJ2-2, with TRBD2 as a possible D gene (6 bases). CDR1 and CDR2 (germline): KGHSH, LQKENI. The ends were cut back, 4 bases at V and 4 bases at J, with 19 bases in the middle. The CDR3 spans 17 residues. CDR3: CASSQTGGARGTGELFF. CDR3 sequence (DNA): TGTGCCAGCTCACAAACCGGCGGGGCGCGGGGCACCGGGGAGCTGTTTTTT.

This clone was found a few times. The CDR3 DNA sequence: TGTGCTAGTGCCCGTAGCGGGAGGGGAGATACGCAGTATTTT. Amino acids: CASARSGRGDTQYF. The rearrangement joins TRBV12-5 to TRBJ2-3; 11 nucleotides align to TRBD2. The germline V gene has CDR1 LGHNT and CDR2 FRNRAP. The V gene end was trimmed by 7 bases and the J gene end by 5 bases; junction bases not matched to a gene: 5. The CDR3 is 14 residues long.

This clone was seen just once. The V gene is TRBV29-1, the J gene TRBJ2-3; TRBD2 matches 8 bases. The J segment lost 0 bases and the V segment lost 4 bases, leaving 6 bases of the junction unmatched. In germline, CDR1 is SQVTM, CDR2 ANQGSEA. There are 15 residues in the CDR3. CDR3 in amino acids: CSVGQAGASTDTQYF. The CDR3 DNA sequence: TGCAGCGTTGGCCAAGCGGGAGCAAGCACAGATACGCAGTATTTT.